What follows describes a single TCR beta chain. What it recognizes is unknown. The sample belongs to a study of tumor-infiltrating lymphocytes in primary liver carcinoma. cDNA specific to TCR beta was made from 500 ng of total RNA, with a constant-region primer employed for priming. Generation of the TCR beta libraries relied on three nested multiplex PCR rounds using slightly modified ARM-PCR. Investigators reported that the first two PCR rounds, at about 11 cycles each, used TRBV1-TRBV30 forward primers with a C-beta reverse primer. MiXCR, applied by TCRdb to the multiplex PCR reads, yields one record per CDR3 protein. The repertoire has about 120,000 distinct CDR3 sequences, around two thirds of them found once; the top ten carry 8.1%. The study's findings and limits: Tumor-adjacent and tumor-blood pairs shared a smaller degree of overlap than tumor region pairs.

DNA and RNA were both co-extracted from 20-30 mg of bulk tissue that had not been sorted. The ends were cut back, 6 bases at V and 1 base at J, with 12 bases in the middle. The CDR3 is 13 amino acids. Germline loops: CDR1 SQVTM, CDR2 ANQGSEA. The specimen was tumor-adjacent normal liver tissue. This clonotype was sampled from a woman aged 55-69 years with primary liver carcinoma and hepatitis B virus infection. This sequence joins TRBV29-1 and TRBJ1-1; a weak D match, TRBD1 (5 bases). Written as DNA, the CDR3 is TGCAGCGTCTGGGCAGGGACGAACACTGAAGCTTTCTTT. Protein sequence: CSVWAGTNTEAFF.